The 15 T cell receptor beta chains reported below all come from one sample, sequenced in a study of PD-1 blockade in classical Hodgkin lymphoma (TCRdb year 2020). The library was made by the immunoSEQ multiplex PCR assay. The source is immuneACCESS, and TCRdb retained only in-frame sequences with V and J called. Part of the clones is not carried over; for the studies checked, unresolved V genes explain less than half of this, and the remainder is unexplained. Here the sample has roughly 21,000 clones; 85% occur a single time. The ten largest clonotypes hold more than 10% of the sample. Taken with the paper, the label for time point translates to: cycle 4 day 1 (C4D1), after 6 weeks of nivolumab. Every trial patient had relapsed after autologous stem cell transplantation, and cohorts A, B and C differed in prior brentuximab vedotin exposure. The source material was peripheral blood mononuclear cells (PBMCs), sampled before the fourth cycle of nivolumab. Source of these receptors: a human donor with classical Hodgkin lymphoma.

The CDR3 DNA reads as TGTGCCAGCAGTTACAGGGGGTTTGGCAAAAACATTCAGTACTTC. Encoded protein: CASSYRGFGKNIQYF. The J gene is TRBJ2-4, the V gene TRBV6-6, with D perhaps matching TRBD1 (6 bases). The germline CDR1 and CDR2 sequences are MNHNY and SVGAGI (reference sequence). This CDR3 region has 15 residues. With 2 bases removed from V and 3 bases from J, the gap between germline ends came to 11 bases.

This clone appeared once. The V gene is TRBV29-1, the J gene TRBJ1-2; no firm D call. Germline CDR1 reads SQVTM; CDR2 reads ANQGSEA. V was cut by 8 bases and J by 4 bases, with 11 bases left in between. This CDR3 is built from 11 residues. This CDR3 is CSSGGSYGYTF. The DNA for the CDR3 is TGCAGCTCCGGAGGGAGCTATGGCTACACCTTC.

The chain joins TRBV7-9 to TRBJ1-6; D unresolved. V gave up 2 bases and J gave up 10 bases, with 12 bases separating them. The CDR3 length is 14 residues. Germline V gene data show CDR1 as SEHNR and CDR2 as FQNEAQ (reference sequence). The CDR3 nucleotides read TGTGCCAGCAGCTTATACCAGGCAGAATCACCCCTCCACTTT. The encoded protein is CASSLYQAESPLHF.

This clone was found a few times. J is TRBJ2-5 and V is TRBV4-3, with a possible D match to TRBD1 (5 bases). This CDR3 is 15 amino acids long. V gave up 0 bases and J gave up 5 bases, with 13 bases separating them. Germline CDR1 and CDR2: LGHNA and YSLEER. The CDR3 DNA sequence: TGCGCCAGCAGCCAAGAGTCCAGGGCCCAGGAGACCCAGTACTTC. Its protein is CASSQESRAQETQYF.

J is TRBJ2-7 and V is TRBV19; possible D gene TRBD2, 5 bases. The V gene lost 4 bases and the J gene lost 4 bases, with 14 bases spanning the gap. The CDR3 runs to 14 residues. CDR1 is LNHDA and CDR2 is SQIVND in the germline V gene (reference sequence). The CDR3 DNA reads TGTGCCAGTAGTAACCCCGGGGTAGCTTACGAGCAGTACTTC. Translated, it gives CASSNPGVAYEQYF.

This clone came up once. The J gene is TRBJ1-1, the V gene TRBV5-1; D is undetermined. CDR3 length: 13 residues. Trimming pared 6 bases from V and 2 bases from J, leaving 11 bases between. Germline V lookup: CDR1 SGHRS, CDR2 YFSETQ. Here the CDR3 DNA reads TGCGCCAGCAAGGTAGACTTAAACACTGAAGCTTTCTTT. It is translated as CASKVDLNTEAFF.

CDR3 residues: CATSRETNSGNTIYF. The CDR3 nucleotides are TGTGCCACCAGCAGAGAGACCAACTCTGGAAACACCATATATTTT. The chain is built from TRBV15 and TRBJ1-3; D unclear. The CDR3 is 15 amino acids. CDR1 is LNHNV, CDR2 YYDKDF, per germline (reference sequence). The ends were cut back, 0 bases at V and 0 bases at J, with 6 bases in the middle. Looking up the rest from reference TRBV15 and TRBJ1-3 gives the full variable domain: DAMVIQNPRYQVTQFGKPVTLSCSQTLNHNVMYWYQQKSSQAPKLLFHYYDKDFNNEADTPDNFQSRRPNTSFCFLDIRSPGLGDTAMYLCATSRETNSGNTIYFGEGSWLTVV.

This clone came up a few times. J is TRBJ1-1 and V is TRBV5-1; a possible D gene is TRBD1 (5 bases). The CDR3 loop spans 15 amino acids. The V and J ends lost 4 bases and 4 bases respectively, with 17 bases between them. Germline V CDR1 and CDR2: SGHRS, YFSETQ. The CDR3 region is CASSPQGLGITEAFF. CDR3 sequence (DNA): TGCGCCAGCAGCCCGCAGGGATTGGGAATCACTGAAGCTTTCTTT. Looking up the rest from reference TRBV5-1 and TRBJ1-1 gives the full variable domain: KAGVTQTPRYLIKTRGQQVTLSCSPISGHRSVSWYQQTPGQGLQFLFEYFSETQRNKGNFPGRFSGRQFSNSRSEMNVSTLELGDSALYLCASSPQGLGITEAFFGQGTRLTVV.

The chain combines TRBV5-1 with TRBJ2-2, with D possibly being TRBD2 (5 bases). Germline lookup yields CDR1 SGHRS and CDR2 YFSETQ. V dropped 4 bases and J dropped 7 bases, with 14 bases sitting between them. The CDR3 has 14 amino acids. The CDR3: CASSLGVEGGELFF. The CDR3 DNA follows: TGCGCCAGCAGCCTGGGAGTTGAAGGCGGGGAGCTGTTTTTT.

The chain couples TRBV7-2 to TRBJ1-1; D is unresolved. This CDR3 is built from 16 residues. V shed 3 bases and J shed 1 base, with 15 bases lying between them. The V gene's germline CDR1 is SGHTA and CDR2 FQGNSA. The CDR3 reads CASSFKLSPENTEAFF. CDR3 DNA sequence: TGTGCCAGCAGCTTCAAGCTTTCCCCGGAGAACACTGAAGCTTTCTTT.

The chain uses TRBV4-2 and TRBJ2-5, with D perhaps matching TRBD2 (6 bases). This CDR3 spans 15 amino acids. Between the trimmed V and J ends, which lost 0 bases and 2 bases, there was a span of 10 bases. The V gene's germline CDR1 is LGHNA and CDR2 YNFKEQ. The DNA for the CDR3 is TGTGCCAGCAGCCAAGATTTCGCGGGGCAAGAGACCCAGTACTTC. Its translation is CASSQDFAGQETQYF.

The chain joins TRBV5-1 to TRBJ2-7, with D perhaps matching TRBD2 (6 bases). Trimming stripped 0 bases from V and 2 bases from J, with 12 bases between. CDR3 length: 15 amino acids. Germline CDR1 and CDR2: SGHRS and YFSETQ. In DNA, the CDR3 is TGCGCCAGCAGCTTGGGTGGAGGGATAACCTACGAGCAGTACTTC. Translation gives CASSLGGGITYEQYF.

The chain uses TRBV25-1 and TRBJ2-7; tentatively, D is TRBD1 (6 bases). The CDR3 has 13 amino acids. Trimming took off 5 bases at V and 3 bases at J, with 11 bases between the two ends. The V gene's germline CDR1 is MGHDK and CDR2 SYGVNS. DNA for the CDR3: TGTGCCAGCAGTCCCCTGACAGGCTACGAGCAGTACTTC. The encoded protein is CASSPLTGYEQYF.

V gene TRBV5-8 combines with J gene TRBJ1-2; TRBD1 is a possible D gene (5 bases). Between the trimmed V and J ends, which lost 3 bases and 2 bases, there was a span of 11 bases. Germline V CDR1 and CDR2: SGHTS, YDEGEE. The CDR3 is 14 residues long. CDR3 loop: CASSWGTENYGYTF. Written as DNA, the CDR3 is TGTGCCAGCAGCTGGGGGACGGAGAACTATGGCTACACCTTC.

This sequence joins TRBV27 and TRBJ1-5, with 7 positions matching TRBD1. In germline, CDR1 is MNHEY, CDR2 SMNVEV (reference sequence). The ends lost 1 base at V and 1 base at J; junction bases unmatched: 13. The CDR3 is made up of 19 amino acids. The CDR3 coding sequence is TGTGCCAGCAGTTTATATTTTCCCCTACAGGGGTCGAGCAATCAGCCCCAGCATTTT. Protein sequence: CASSLYFPLQGSSNQPQHF.